This T cell receptor (beta chain) was profiled in a study of PD-L1 blockade in urothelial cancer. The CDR3 covers 15 residues. V was cut by 3 bases and J by 7 bases, with 15 bases left in between. The germline V gene has CDR1 LNHDA and CDR2 SQIVND (reference sequence). Profiled with immunoSEQ multiplex PCR; TCRdb holds only in-frame clones, not every one. The repertoire has 70,000 to 100,000 clones, less than 90% of them found once; the top ten carry approximately 2.1%. The sample's time point: pretreatment peripheral blood. The input for sequencing was PBMCs, taken around atezolizumab (anti-PD-L1) treatment. The chain combines TRBV19 with TRBJ1-4, with D perhaps TRBD1 (5 bases). The source of this sequence is a man aged 55 to 69 with urothelial cancer. CDR3 DNA sequence: TGTGCCAGTAGTATCGGACGGGTAAGGGGTGAAAAACTGTTTTTT. It encodes CASSIGRVRGEKLFF.